The sequence of this T cell receptor (beta chain) was determined in a study of shared clonotypes between healthy human individuals. Sequencing was at deep level. Generated by immunoSEQ multiplex PCR, the TCRdb table keeps only in-frame clones and is missing some. The table includes just over 2,000,000 clones, roughly 95% detected once. The CDR3 spans 11 residues. Trimming took 0 bases from V and 5 from J, leaving 4 bases between them. CDR1 DFQATT and CDR2 SNEGSKA come from the germline V gene (reference sequence). This receptor was taken from a man between 18 and 29 years old in good health. Sample: naive CD4+ T cells sorted from blood. The subset denotes: CD45RA+ positively selected. This chain links TRBV20-1 with TRBJ2-5; D gene uncertain. CDR3 nucleotide sequence: TGCAGTGCTAGAGATGTGGAGACCCAGTACTTC. Translating it yields CSARDVETQYF.